One sample yielded the 28 T cell receptor beta chains listed below, sequenced in a study of cytomegalovirus exposure and HLA in healthy donors. Researchers ran the PCR with 60 Vbeta and 13 Jbeta primers. Using immunoSEQ multiplex PCR, the repertoire was profiled, and TCRdb retains in-frame clones only, with some absent. The data show around 180,000 clones, approximately 75% seen once. The sequenced sample consisted of PBMCs. The source of these receptors is a girl aged 5 to 17 in good health and CMV-seronegative.

This chain connects TRBV11-3 to TRBJ1-1; D not resolved. Trimming removed 0 bases at V and 7 bases at J, with 9 bases between. The CDR3 extends over 13 amino acids. In germline, CDR1 is SGHNT, CDR2 YENEEA. CDR3 nucleotide sequence: TGTGCCAGCAGCTTAGATCCCCGGAGTGAAGCTTTCTTT. Amino acids: CASSLDPRSEAFF.

CDR3 nucleotide sequence: TGTGCCAGCAGCTCCACAGGGAAAGAGACCCAGTACTTC. Translating gives CASSSTGKETQYF. The V gene is TRBV7-3, the J gene TRBJ2-5, with D perhaps matching TRBD1 (6 bases). From germline, CDR1 is SGHTA and CDR2 FQGTGA. The CDR3 consists of 13 residues. V was shortened by 4 bases and J by 3 bases, with 9 bases between the two germline ends.

This chain connects TRBV4-1 to TRBJ2-7, with 7 bases that match TRBD2. The CDR3 extends over 14 amino acids. Per germline, CDR1 MGHRA and CDR2 YSYEKL. Trimming at V came to 0 bases and at J to 2 bases, leaving 1 base not matched to a gene. The chain's CDR3 is CASSQDRGAYEQYF. CDR3 nucleotide sequence: TGCGCCAGCAGCCAAGATCGGGGGGCCTACGAGCAGTACTTC.

The chain employs TRBV19 and TRBJ2-7; TRBD1 aligns across 10 bases. V lost 8 bases to trimming and J lost 1 base; unmatched junction nucleotides: 11. The V gene's germline CDR1 is LNHDA and CDR2 SQIVND (reference sequence). The CDR3 covers 16 residues. The CDR3 coding sequence is TGTGCCAGTCGAGGATGGACGGGACAGGGGTCCTACGAGCAGTACTTC. Translating gives CASRGWTGQGSYEQYF.

The genes are TRBV5-1 and TRBJ2-7; tentatively, D is TRBD1 (5 bases). The CDR3 spans 15 residues. Trimming took 6 bases from V and 0 from J, leaving 16 bases between them. CDR1 and CDR2 (germline): SGHRS, YFSETQ. The CDR3 sequence is CASTDSESSSYEQYF. The CDR3 DNA follows: TGCGCCAGCACTGACAGCGAGTCGAGCTCCTACGAGCAGTACTTC.

The chain combines TRBV5-6 with TRBJ2-7; D perhaps matches TRBD1 (5 bases). This CDR3 comprises 14 residues. The germline V gene encodes CDR1 SGHDT and CDR2 YYEEEE. The V gene lost 0 bases and the J gene lost 2 bases, with 9 bases spanning the gap. CDR3 DNA: TGTGCCAGCAGCTTGGCGGCAGGGCCCTACGAGCAGTACTTC. This codes for CASSLAAGPYEQYF.

The V gene is TRBV6-5, the J gene TRBJ1-5; weak D call: TRBD1 (5 bases). Between the trimmed V and J ends, which lost 5 bases and 0 bases, there was a span of 8 bases. Germline V gene lookup returns CDR1 MNHEY and CDR2 SVGAGI. The CDR3 is 14 residues long. The CDR3 protein is CASSRGDSNQPQHF. The CDR3 nucleotides are TGTGCCAGCAGTAGGGGCGATAGCAATCAGCCCCAGCATTTT.

J is TRBJ2-3 and V is TRBV6-6, with TRBD2 matching over 7 bases. Germline V gives CDR1 MNHNY, CDR2 SVGAGI (reference sequence). There are 13 residues in the CDR3. V was clipped by 2 bases and J by 7 bases; unmatched bases: 3. CDR3 DNA sequence: TGTGCCAGCAGTTACGGACTAGTCAATACGCAGTATTTT. It yields the protein CASSYGLVNTQYF.

The rearrangement uses TRBV5-6 and TRBJ1-1; perhaps TRBD1 as D (5 bases). The germline V gene encodes CDR1 SGHDT and CDR2 YYEEEE. V gave up 2 bases and J gave up 5 bases, with 22 bases separating them. This CDR3 comprises 17 residues. CDR3 amino acids: CASSLSGLGGVETEAFF. The DNA for the CDR3 is TGTGCCAGCAGCTTAAGCGGTCTTGGGGGGGTAGAGACTGAAGCTTTCTTT.

CDR3 loop: CASSLMGDSGYTF. As DNA, the CDR3 is TGCGCCAGCAGCTTAATGGGGGACAGTGGCTACACCTTC. The chain joins TRBV5-1 to TRBJ1-2, with TRBD1 matching over 7 bases. This CDR3 spans 13 amino acids. The germline V gene has CDR1 SGHRS and CDR2 YFSETQ. V was pared by 2 bases and J by 7 bases, with 5 bases of the junction left unmatched.

About this clone: Other DNA sequences of this sample code for an identical CDR3. The CDR3: CASSPGGQPQHF. In nucleotides, the CDR3 is TGTGCCAGCAGCCCCGGGGGGCAGCCCCAGCATTTT. The V gene is TRBV7-9, the J gene TRBJ1-5, with a possible D match to TRBD1 (5 bases). V lost 5 bases to trimming and J lost 7 bases, with 9 bases between them. This CDR3 has 12 amino acids. The germline CDR1 and CDR2 sequences are SEHNR and FQNEAQ (reference sequence).

The rearrangement joins TRBV25-1 to TRBJ2-5, with TRBD1 identical over 7 bases. The CDR3 is 16 amino acids. Germline values: CDR1 MGHDK, CDR2 SYGVNS. V was clipped by 10 bases and J by 2 bases; unmatched bases: 16. The CDR3 nucleotides read TGTGCCACCTCTACTCCGGTACAGGGGCCACAAGAGACCCAGTACTTC. Translated: CATSTPVQGPQETQYF.

This sequence joins TRBV6-1 and TRBJ1-4; no definite D call. Deletions cut 6 bases from V and 8 bases from J, with 19 bases between. Germline lookup yields CDR1 MNHNS and CDR2 SASEGT. The CDR3 extends over 15 amino acids. The CDR3 DNA reads TGTGCCAGCAGGCGGACGGCCGGGATGGACGAAAAACTGTTTTTT. Translated: CASRRTAGMDEKLFF.

A single count supports this clone. This rearrangement joins TRBV4-1 to TRBJ1-6; no clear D. The CDR3 has 14 amino acids. Germline V gene lookup returns CDR1 MGHRA and CDR2 YSYEKL. V gave up 3 bases and J gave up 7 bases, with 10 bases separating them. The CDR3 sequence is CASSQGTENSPLHF. CDR3 nucleotide sequence: TGCGCCAGCAGCCAGGGTACAGAAAATTCACCCCTCCACTTT.

This chain uses TRBV19 with TRBJ1-2; no reliable D call. CDR3 length: 12 residues. Germline CDR1 and CDR2: LNHDA and SQIVND (reference sequence). The germline V and J ends were trimmed by 10 bases and 0 bases, with 9 bases remaining between them. CDR3 nucleotide sequence: TGTGCCACTACCGGGGCTAACTATGGCTACACCTTC. Its translation: CATTGANYGYTF.

The chain links TRBV13 to TRBJ1-6; D unclear. V lost 4 bases, J lost 6 bases, and 10 bases lay in between. The CDR3 contains 14 residues. Looked up from germline, CDR1 is PRHDT and CDR2 is FYEKMQ (reference sequence). This CDR3 reads CASSSQEFNSPLHF. CDR3 nucleotides: TGTGCCAGCAGCTCCCAGGAATTTAATTCACCCCTCCACTTT.

The V call is TRBV19, the J call TRBJ1-5, with D hard to call. Germline assignment: CDR1 LNHDA and CDR2 SQIVND (reference sequence). With 6 bases removed from V and 0 bases from J, the gap between germline ends came to 12 bases. The CDR3 sequence is 15 residues long. CDR3 in amino acids: CASSSGLNSNQPQHF. The CDR3 nucleotides are TGTGCCAGTAGCTCGGGTCTGAATAGCAATCAGCCCCAGCATTTT.

The rearrangement joins TRBV7-9 to TRBJ2-6; D is possibly TRBD2 (5 bases). Looked up from germline, CDR1 is SEHNR and CDR2 is FQNEAQ (reference sequence). This CDR3 comprises 16 residues. Trimming removed 5 bases from V and 2 bases from J, with 13 bases in between. The CDR3 reads CASSPDRGAGANVLTF. CDR3 in DNA: TGTGCCAGCAGCCCCGATCGGGGTGCTGGGGCCAACGTCCTGACTTTC.

The V call is TRBV13, the J call TRBJ1-2; D remains ambiguous. Deletions cut 5 bases from V and 8 bases from J, with 12 bases between. The V gene's germline CDR1 is PRHDT and CDR2 FYEKMQ (reference sequence). The CDR3 loop spans 12 amino acids. The CDR3 nucleotides read TGTGCCAGCAGCCAAACGAGGGCGGGCTACACCTTC. This encodes CASSQTRAGYTF.

Remarks on this clone: Other DNA sequences within the sample encode an identical CDR3. CDR3 in amino acids: CASTGGETQYF. The CDR3 DNA is TGTGCCAGCACGGGGGGTGAGACCCAGTACTTC. This rearrangement joins TRBV2 to TRBJ2-5; 7 bases map to TRBD2. The ends lost 7 bases at V and 5 bases at J; junction bases unmatched: 1. Germline assignment: CDR1 SNHLY and CDR2 FYNNEI. This CDR3 is built from 11 residues.

The chain recombines TRBV2 with TRBJ2-7, with 8 bases aligning to TRBD1. The V and J ends lost 5 bases and 3 bases, in that order; junction bases with no gene match: 9. The length of the CDR3 is 15 residues. Germline CDR1 is SNHLY and CDR2 is FYNNEI. DNA for the CDR3: TGTGCCAGCAGTCTCGATACAGGGGGAAGCTACGAGCAGTACTTC. This codes for CASSLDTGGSYEQYF.

The rearrangement uses TRBV5-6 and TRBJ1-5; D uncertain. V gave up 0 bases and J gave up 0 bases, with 7 bases separating them. CDR1 is SGHDT, CDR2 YYEEEE, per germline. The CDR3 consists of 15 residues. The CDR3 DNA follows: TGTGCCAGCAGCTTGGGGCCTTATAGCAATCAGCCCCAGCATTTT. Residues: CASSLGPYSNQPQHF.

The V and J genes are TRBV27 and TRBJ1-2; TRBD1 might be the D (5 bases). The CDR3 loop spans 14 amino acids. The germline V and J ends were trimmed by 6 bases and 4 bases, with 15 bases remaining between them. Germline V gene sequence: CDR1 MNHEY, CDR2 SMNVEV (reference sequence). The CDR3 loop is CASRRVGGSYGYTF. The CDR3 coding sequence is TGTGCCAGCAGGAGGGTCGGGGGGTCCTATGGCTACACCTTC.

The chain joins TRBV5-1 to TRBJ2-1, with TRBD2 matching over 10 bases. This CDR3 comprises 16 residues. Per the germline V gene, CDR1 is SGHRS and CDR2 is YFSETQ. V was clipped by 4 bases and J by 3 bases; unmatched bases: 7. CDR3 sequence reads: CASSTHSGGVYNEQFF. The CDR3 region has the DNA TGCGCCAGCAGCACACACAGCGGGGGGGTCTACAATGAGCAGTTCTTC.

The chain has TRBV13 and TRBJ1-2; 8 bases line up with TRBD1. The CDR3 is made up of 16 amino acids. Unmatched junction bases numbered 12, after V lost 5 bases and J lost 4 bases. The germline gives CDR1 PRHDT, CDR2 FYEKMQ (reference sequence). The CDR3 nucleotides are TGTGCCAGCAGCGCGTTGGACAGGGTGAGAGGCTATGGCTACACCTTC. The encoded protein is CASSALDRVRGYGYTF.

The chain links TRBV14 to TRBJ1-1; D not resolved. The ends were cut back, 1 base at V and 10 bases at J, with 16 bases in the middle. The CDR3 totals 14 residues. The germline V gene has CDR1 SGHDN and CDR2 FVKESK. The CDR3 DNA is TGTGCCAGCAGCCAAGTGATGGCCGGGAGCGGAGCTTTCTTT. Encoded protein: CASSQVMAGSGAFF. Supplemented by reference TRBV14 and TRBJ1-1, the full variable domain reads EAGVTQFPSHSVIEKGQTVTLRCDPISGHDNLYWYRRVMGKEIKFLLHFVKESKQDESGMPNNRFLAERTGGTYSTLKVQPAELEDSGVYFCASSQVMAGSGAFFGQGTRLTVV.

The gene calls are TRBV5-1 and TRBJ2-3; perhaps TRBD1 as D (5 bases). V was shortened by 0 bases and J by 1 base, with 6 bases between the two germline ends. CDR3 length equals 14 residues. Germline CDR1 is SGHRS and CDR2 is YFSETQ. CDR3 bases: TGCGCCAGCAGCTTGGAACAGGGCACAGATACGCAGTATTTT. Translated, it gives CASSLEQGTDTQYF.

This sequence joins TRBV1 and TRBJ1-2; the DNA was not compared with TRBD1, the D call given in the table. TRBV1 is a pseudogene segment. The CDR3 length is 15 residues. CDR3 region: CTSSQPTGTYNGYTF. The CDR3 region has the DNA TGCACCAGCAGCCAGCCGACAGGCACATATAATGGCTACACCTTC.